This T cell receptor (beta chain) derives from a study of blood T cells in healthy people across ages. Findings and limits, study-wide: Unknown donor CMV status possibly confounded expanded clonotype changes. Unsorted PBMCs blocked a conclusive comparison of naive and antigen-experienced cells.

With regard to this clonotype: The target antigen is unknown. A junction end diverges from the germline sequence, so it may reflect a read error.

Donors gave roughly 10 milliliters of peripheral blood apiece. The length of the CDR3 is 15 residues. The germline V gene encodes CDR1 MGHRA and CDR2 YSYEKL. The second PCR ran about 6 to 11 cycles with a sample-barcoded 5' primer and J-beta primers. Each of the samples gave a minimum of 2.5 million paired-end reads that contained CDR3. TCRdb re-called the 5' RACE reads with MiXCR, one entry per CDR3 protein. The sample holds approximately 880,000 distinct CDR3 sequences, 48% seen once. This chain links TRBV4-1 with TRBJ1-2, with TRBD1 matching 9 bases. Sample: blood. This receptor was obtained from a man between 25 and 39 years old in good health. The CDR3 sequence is CAGSQTRGTGNGYTF. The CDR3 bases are TGCGCCGGCAGCCAAACCAGGGGGACAGGGAATGGCTACACCTTC.